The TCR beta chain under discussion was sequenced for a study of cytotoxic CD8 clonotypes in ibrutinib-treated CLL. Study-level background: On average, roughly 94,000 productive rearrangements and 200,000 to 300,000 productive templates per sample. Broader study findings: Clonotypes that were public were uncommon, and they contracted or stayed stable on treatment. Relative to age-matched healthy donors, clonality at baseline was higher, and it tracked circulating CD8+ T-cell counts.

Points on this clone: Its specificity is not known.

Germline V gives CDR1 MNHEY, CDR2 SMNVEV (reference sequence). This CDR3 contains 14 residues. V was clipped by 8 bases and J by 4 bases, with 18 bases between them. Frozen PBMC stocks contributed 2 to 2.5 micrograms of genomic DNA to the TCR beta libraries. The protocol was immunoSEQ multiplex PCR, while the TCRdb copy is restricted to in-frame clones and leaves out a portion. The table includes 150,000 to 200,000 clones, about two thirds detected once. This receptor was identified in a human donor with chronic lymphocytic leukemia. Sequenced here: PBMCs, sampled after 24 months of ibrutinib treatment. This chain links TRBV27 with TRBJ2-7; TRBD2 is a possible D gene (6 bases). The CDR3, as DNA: TGTGCCAGCGCTCCCGGGAGTGCTAAATACGAGCAGTACTTC. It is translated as CASAPGSAKYEQYF.